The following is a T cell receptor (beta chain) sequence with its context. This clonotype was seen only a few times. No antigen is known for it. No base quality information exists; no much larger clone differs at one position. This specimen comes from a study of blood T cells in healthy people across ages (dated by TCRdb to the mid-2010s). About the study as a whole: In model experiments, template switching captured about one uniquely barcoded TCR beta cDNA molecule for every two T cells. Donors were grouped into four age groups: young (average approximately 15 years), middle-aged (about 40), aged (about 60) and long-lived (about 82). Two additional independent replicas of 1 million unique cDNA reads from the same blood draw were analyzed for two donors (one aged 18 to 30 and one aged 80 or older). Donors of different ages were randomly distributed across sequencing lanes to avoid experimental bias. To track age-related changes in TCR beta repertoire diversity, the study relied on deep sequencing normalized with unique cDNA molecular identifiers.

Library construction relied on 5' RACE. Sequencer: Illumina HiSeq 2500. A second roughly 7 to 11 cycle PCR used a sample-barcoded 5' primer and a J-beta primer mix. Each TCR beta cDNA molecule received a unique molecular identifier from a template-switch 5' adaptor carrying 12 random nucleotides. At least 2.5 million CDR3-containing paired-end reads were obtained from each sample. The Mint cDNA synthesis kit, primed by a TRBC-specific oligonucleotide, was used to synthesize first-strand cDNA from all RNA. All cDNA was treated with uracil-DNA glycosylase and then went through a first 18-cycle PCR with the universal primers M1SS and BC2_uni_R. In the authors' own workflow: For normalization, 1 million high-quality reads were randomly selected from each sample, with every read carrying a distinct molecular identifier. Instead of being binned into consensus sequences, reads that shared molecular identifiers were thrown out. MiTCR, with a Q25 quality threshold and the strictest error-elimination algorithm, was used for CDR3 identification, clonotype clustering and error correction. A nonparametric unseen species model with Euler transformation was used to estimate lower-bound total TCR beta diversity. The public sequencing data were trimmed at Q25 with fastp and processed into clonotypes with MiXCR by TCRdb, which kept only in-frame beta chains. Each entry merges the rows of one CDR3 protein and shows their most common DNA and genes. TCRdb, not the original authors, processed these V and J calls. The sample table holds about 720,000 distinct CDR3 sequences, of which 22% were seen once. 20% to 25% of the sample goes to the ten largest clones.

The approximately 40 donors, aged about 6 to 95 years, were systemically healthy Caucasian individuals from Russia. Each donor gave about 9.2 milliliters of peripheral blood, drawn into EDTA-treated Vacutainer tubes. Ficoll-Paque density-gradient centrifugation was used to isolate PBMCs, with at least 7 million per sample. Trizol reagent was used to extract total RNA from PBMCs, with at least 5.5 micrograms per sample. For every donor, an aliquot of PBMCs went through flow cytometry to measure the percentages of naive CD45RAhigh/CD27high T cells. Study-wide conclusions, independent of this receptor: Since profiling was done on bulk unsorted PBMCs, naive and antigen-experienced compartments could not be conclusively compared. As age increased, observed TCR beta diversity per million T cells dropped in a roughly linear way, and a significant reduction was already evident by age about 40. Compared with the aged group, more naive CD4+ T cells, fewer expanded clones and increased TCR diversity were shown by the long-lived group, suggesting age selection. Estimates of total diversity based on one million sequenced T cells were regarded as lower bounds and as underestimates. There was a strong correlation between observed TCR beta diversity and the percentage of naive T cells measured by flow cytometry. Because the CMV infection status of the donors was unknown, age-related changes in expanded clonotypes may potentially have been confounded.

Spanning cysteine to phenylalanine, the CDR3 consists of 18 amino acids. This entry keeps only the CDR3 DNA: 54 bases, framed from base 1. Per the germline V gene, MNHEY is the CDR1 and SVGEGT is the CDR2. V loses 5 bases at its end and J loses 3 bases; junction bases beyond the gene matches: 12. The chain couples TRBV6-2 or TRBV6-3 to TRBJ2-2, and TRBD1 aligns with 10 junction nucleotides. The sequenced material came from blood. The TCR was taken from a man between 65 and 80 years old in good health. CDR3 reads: CASSPGTGAPYYTGELFF. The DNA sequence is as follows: TGTGCCAGCAGTCCCGGGACAGGGGCCCCCTACTACACCGGGGAGCTGTTTTTT.